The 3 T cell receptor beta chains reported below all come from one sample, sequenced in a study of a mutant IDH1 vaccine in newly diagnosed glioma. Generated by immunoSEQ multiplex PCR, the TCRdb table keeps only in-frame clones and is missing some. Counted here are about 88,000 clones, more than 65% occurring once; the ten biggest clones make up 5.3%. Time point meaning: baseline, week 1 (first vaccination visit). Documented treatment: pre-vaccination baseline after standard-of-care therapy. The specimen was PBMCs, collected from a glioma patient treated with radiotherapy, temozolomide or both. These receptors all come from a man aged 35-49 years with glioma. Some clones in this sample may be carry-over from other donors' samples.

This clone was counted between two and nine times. CDR3 in DNA: TGTGCCAGTAGTCCGAGCGGGGGGGCATCCTACGAGCAGTACTTC. It yields the protein CASSPSGGASYEQYF. This sequence joins TRBV19 and TRBJ2-7; 10 bases agree with TRBD2. V was pared by 5 bases and J by 1 base, with 5 bases of the junction left unmatched. The V gene's germline CDR1 is LNHDA and CDR2 SQIVND (reference sequence). The CDR3 is 15 amino acids.

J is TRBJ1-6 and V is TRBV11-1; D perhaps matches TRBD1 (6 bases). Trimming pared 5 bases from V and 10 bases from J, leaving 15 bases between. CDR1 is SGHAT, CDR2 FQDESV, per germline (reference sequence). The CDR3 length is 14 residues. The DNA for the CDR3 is TGTGCCAGCAGCCCTGACAGGAAACGGTCACCCCTCCACTTT. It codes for CASSPDRKRSPLHF.

CDR3 DNA sequence: TGTGCCAGCAGCTTGCTTGCAACTAATGAAAAACTGTTTTTT. Its translation is CASSLLATNEKLFF. The chain couples TRBV7-9 to TRBJ1-4, with D unresolved. The CDR3 length is 14 residues. Germline V lookup: CDR1 SEHNR, CDR2 FQNEAQ (reference sequence). Trimming removed 3 bases from V and 0 bases from J, with 5 bases in between.